One and the same sample provided the 13 T cell receptor beta chains below, sequenced in a study of shared clonotypes between healthy human individuals (dated by TCRdb to about 2020). The library relied on the immunoSEQ multiplex PCR assay. Held by TCRdb, this immuneACCESS table contains in-frame sequences only and omits some clones. Under half of the omission traces to an unresolved V gene where checked; the cause of the rest is unknown. The sample data list about 2.4 million clones, and 85% to 95% of these were observed just once. Around 0.15% of the sample lies in the top ten. Material for sequencing was naive CD4+ T cells sorted from blood. What this sample's cell subset or site label stands for: CD45RA+ positively selected. The receptors originated from a man between 18 and 29 years old in good health.

V gene TRBV28 combines with J gene TRBJ2-1; possible D gene TRBD1, 6 bases. Germline lookup yields CDR1 MDHEN and CDR2 SYDVKM. Trimming took 6 bases from V and 9 from J, leaving 21 bases between them. The CDR3 is made up of 15 amino acids. The CDR3 region has the DNA TGTGCCAGCAGACCCTCTGATAACAGGGTCAGTGAGCAGTTCTTC. This encodes CASRPSDNRVSEQFF.

This sequence joins TRBV18 and TRBJ2-7, with D maybe TRBD1 (8 bases). The CDR3 runs to 14 residues. Trimming shortened V by 4 bases and J by 7 bases, and 17 bases separated the two germline ends. Germline V gene lookup returns CDR1 KGHSH and CDR2 LQKENI. CDR3 in DNA: TGTGCCAGCTCACAAATAGGACAGGGAGGGGAGCAGTACTTC. Amino acid sequence: CASSQIGQGGEQYF.

V usage is TRBV18 and J usage is TRBJ1-4; no reliable D call. V lost 2 bases, J lost 8 bases, and 18 bases lay in between. CDR1 is KGHSH and CDR2 is LQKENI in the germline V gene. CDR3 size: 16 residues. The CDR3 bases are TGTGCCAGCTCACCAGCGACTGGACCGGATCACGAAAAACTGTTTTTT. Translation gives CASSPATGPDHEKLFF. The variable domain in full, completed from reference TRBV18 and TRBJ1-4, reads NAGVMQNPRHLVRRRGQEARLRCSPMKGHSHVYWYRQLPEEGLKFMVYLQKENIIDESGMPKERFSAEFPKEGPSILRIQQVVRGDSAAYFCASSPATGPDHEKLFFGSGTQLSVL.

This chain uses TRBV6-1 with TRBJ2-5, with D uncertain. The CDR3 has 12 amino acids. Germline CDR1 MNHNS, CDR2 SASEGT. Trimming removed 8 bases from V and 2 bases from J, with 9 bases in between. The DNA for the CDR3 is TGTGCCAGCGGGAAGGGACAAGAGACCCAGTACTTC. It is translated as CASGKGQETQYF.

This clone was recorded only once. V is TRBV10-1 and J is TRBJ2-3; D is unclear. Between the trimmed V and J ends, which lost 1 base and 4 bases, there was a span of 6 bases. There are 13 residues in the CDR3. The germline V gene has CDR1 WNHNN and CDR2 SYGVQD (reference sequence). This chain's CDR3 is CASSEYRSDTQYF. CDR3 DNA: TGCGCCAGCAGTGAGTATCGGTCAGATACGCAGTATTTT.

The CDR3 reads CASSLSQGSRSYNEQFF. The CDR3 bases are TGTGCCAGCAGCTTGTCGCAGGGTTCTCGCTCCTACAATGAGCAGTTCTTC. The chain links TRBV5-6 to TRBJ2-1; the D gene is possibly TRBD1 (5 bases). The CDR3 covers 17 residues. Trimming pared 1 base from V and 0 bases from J, leaving 14 bases between. Germline values: CDR1 SGHDT, CDR2 YYEEEE.

The V and J genes are TRBV10-3 and TRBJ2-5; D is ambiguous. TRBJ2-7 explains the end of the DNA better; the J call may be wrong. The CDR3 has 13 residues. Germline CDR1 ENHRY, CDR2 SYGVKD. As DNA, the CDR3 is TGTGCCATCAGTGTAGGGTACGTCTACGAGCAGTACTTC. This gives the protein CAISVGYVYEQYF.

This chain joins TRBV11-2 and TRBJ2-1; TRBD1 or TRBD2 may be the D gene (6 bases each). Germline V gene sequence: CDR1 SGHAT, CDR2 FQNNGV. V lost 7 bases, J lost 3 bases, and 25 bases lay in between. The CDR3 is made up of 18 amino acids. The CDR3, as DNA: TGTGCCAGCACCTGGAGGGGGAAGGTCGGGACGGACTACAATGAGCAGTTCTTC. Encoded protein: CASTWRGKVGTDYNEQFF.

The genes are TRBV28 and TRBJ2-3, with 12 bases aligning to TRBD2. Germline V CDR1 and CDR2: MDHEN, SYDVKM. J gave up 4 bases and V 7 bases, and 9 bases lay outside the gene matches. This CDR3 region has 16 residues. The CDR3 nucleotides are TGTGCCAGCACCGTAGGGGGACTAGCGGGTCCAGATACGCAGTATTTT. Its translation is CASTVGGLAGPDTQYF.

This chain uses TRBV11-2 with TRBJ2-1; 13 bases are shared with TRBD2. V shed 0 bases, J shed 9 bases, and the junction held 11 bases outside the gene matches. The CDR3 has 18 amino acids. The germline V gene has CDR1 SGHAT and CDR2 FQNNGV. For the CDR3, the DNA is TGTGCCAGCAGCTTAGACCGGACTAGCGGGGGATGGGGTGGTGAGCAGTTCTTC. Translated, it gives CASSLDRTSGGWGGEQFF.

The rearrangement links TRBV10-1 to TRBJ2-1; 7 bases agree with TRBD2. Germline CDR1 reads WNHNN; CDR2 reads SYGVQD (reference sequence). The trim removed 0 bases at V and 8 bases at J, leaving 13 bases unmatched. The CDR3 covers 17 residues. Written as DNA, the CDR3 is TGCGCCAGCAGTGAGTCGAGCGGGGCCGGTGATCCATATGAGCAGTTCTTC. Its translation: CASSESSGAGDPYEQFF.

The rearrangement uses TRBV15 and TRBJ1-2; D is possibly TRBD1 (5 bases). The CDR3 runs to 14 residues. Trimming removed 0 bases at V and 5 bases at J, with 10 bases between. Germline V lookup: CDR1 LNHNV, CDR2 YYDKDF (reference sequence). CDR3 residues: CATSRDGAGYGYTF. Here the CDR3 DNA reads TGTGCCACCAGCAGAGATGGGGCAGGGTATGGCTACACCTTC.

As DNA, the CDR3 is TGTGCCAGCAGTCTACAGGGTGTCTCCTACGAGCAGTACTTC. Translating gives CASSLQGVSYEQYF. The V and J genes are TRBV6-6 and TRBJ2-7; D may be TRBD1 (6 bases). Germline CDR1 and CDR2: MNHNY and SVGAGI (reference sequence). V shed 5 bases and J shed 0 bases, with 11 bases lying between them. CDR3 length: 14 amino acids.